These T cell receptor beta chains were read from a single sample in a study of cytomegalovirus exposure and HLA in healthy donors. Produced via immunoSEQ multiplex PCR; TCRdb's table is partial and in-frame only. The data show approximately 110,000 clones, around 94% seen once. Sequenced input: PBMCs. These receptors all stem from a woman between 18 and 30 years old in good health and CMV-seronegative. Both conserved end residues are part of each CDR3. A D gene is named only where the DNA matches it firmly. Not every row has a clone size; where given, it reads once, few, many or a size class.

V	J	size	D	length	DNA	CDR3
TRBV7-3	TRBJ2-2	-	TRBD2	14	TGTGCCAGCACCACTAGCGGGGGTACCGGGGAGCTGTTTTTT	CASTTSGGTGELFF
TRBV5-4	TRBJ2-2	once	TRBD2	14	TGTGCCACGAGACTAGCGGGGACTACCGGGGAGCTGTTTTTT	CATRLAGTTGELFF
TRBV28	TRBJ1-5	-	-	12	TGTGCCAGCATACAGGAGGGCCAGCCCCAGCATTTT	CASIQEGQPQHF
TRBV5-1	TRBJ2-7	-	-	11	TGCGCCAGCAGCTCCGGTTACGAGCAGTACTTC	CASSSGYEQYF
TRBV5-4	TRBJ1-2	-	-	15	TGTGCCAGCAGCACTAACCCCAGGGTCGACTATGGCTACACCTTC	CASSTNPRVDYGYTF
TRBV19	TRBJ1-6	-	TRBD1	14	TGTGCCAGTAGGGAACAGGGGCTGGGTTCACCCCTCCACTTT	CASREQGLGSPLHF
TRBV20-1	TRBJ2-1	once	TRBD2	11	TGCCGTACAGGGCGGGGGGATGAGCAGTTCTTC	CRTGRGDEQFF
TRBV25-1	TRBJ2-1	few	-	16	TGTGCCAGCGGTCCCATAAAGGGGGGGCACTACAATGAGCAGTTCTTC	CASGPIKGGHYNEQFF
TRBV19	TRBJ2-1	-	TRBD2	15	TGTGCCAGTATGTCGCCTAGCGGGAGGTACAATGAGCAGTTCTTC	CASMSPSGRYNEQFF
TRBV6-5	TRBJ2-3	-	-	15	TGTGCCAGCAGCCGCTCGACTGGGCGGGTCGAGACGCAGTATTTT	CASSRSTGRVETQYF
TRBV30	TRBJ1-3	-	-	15	TGTGCCTGGACTACCCACCTCGGGGGTGGAAACACCATATATTTT	CAWTTHLGGGNTIYF